These T cell receptor beta chains were read from a single sample in a study of blood T cells in healthy people across ages. Each CDR3 protein gets one entry after TCRdb re-called the 5' RACE reads with MiXCR. This sample yields 1.5 million to 2 million distinct CDR3 sequences, of which roughly 30% are seen a single time; around 7.7% belongs to the top ten. The material sequenced was blood. The receptor set was obtained from a woman in her twenties or thirties in good health. CDR3s include the opening cysteine and the closing phenylalanine or tryptophan. A D gene is named only where the DNA matches it firmly. Expanded clones are given a class, and other clones once, few, many or no size at all.

clone_size: -; d_call: -; v_call: TRBV14; cdr3_length: 14; j_call: TRBJ1-6; cdr3_nt: TGTGCCAGCAGGCATAGCTCCTATAATTCACCCCTCCACTTT; cdr3_aa: CASRHSSYNSPLHF
clone_size: -; d_call: -; v_call: TRBV15; cdr3_length: 13; j_call: TRBJ1-6; cdr3_nt: TGTGCCACCAGCAGAGATTATAATTCACCCCTCCACTTT; cdr3_aa: CATSRDYNSPLHF
clone_size: few; d_call: -; v_call: TRBV5-6; cdr3_length: 15; j_call: TRBJ1-6; cdr3_nt: TGTGCCAGCAGCTTCGGACTGGCCGGAGGTTCACCCCTCCACTTT; cdr3_aa: CASSFGLAGGSPLHF
clone_size: -; d_call: -; v_call: TRBV20-1; cdr3_length: 14; j_call: TRBJ2-3; cdr3_nt: TGCAGTGCTATCCCTGGACGGAGCACAGATACGCAGTATTTT; cdr3_aa: CSAIPGRSTDTQYF
clone_size: -; d_call: TRBD2; v_call: TRBV7-2; cdr3_length: 14; j_call: TRBJ2-7; cdr3_nt: TGTGCCGGCAGAGTTGGCGGGAGCGGCTACGAGCAGTACTTC; cdr3_aa: CAGRVGGSGYEQYF
clone_size: many; d_call: -; v_call: TRBV6-2/TRBV6-3; cdr3_length: 16; j_call: TRBJ2-7; cdr3_nt: TGTGCCAGCAGCCCAGGAGGAGGGGGCAGGAGAGACGAGCAGTACTTC; cdr3_aa: CASSPGGGGRRDEQYF
clone_size: -; d_call: TRBD2; v_call: TRBV20-1; cdr3_length: 15; j_call: TRBJ2-1; cdr3_nt: TGCAGTGCTAGAGGGGAGACTAGCGGGAGGAATGAGCAGTTCTTC; cdr3_aa: CSARGETSGRNEQFF
clone_size: -; d_call: TRBD1; v_call: TRBV20-1; cdr3_length: 14; j_call: TRBJ1-2; cdr3_nt: TGCAGTGCGACCGTGGCAGGGGGCTTTGGCGGCTACACCTTC; cdr3_aa: CSATVAGGFGGYTF
clone_size: few; d_call: -; v_call: TRBV14; cdr3_length: 15; j_call: TRBJ2-1; cdr3_nt: TGTGCCAGCAGCCATACACAGCGGGCTTACAATGAGCAGTTCTTC; cdr3_aa: CASSHTQRAYNEQFF
clone_size: -; d_call: TRBD1; v_call: TRBV12-3/TRBV12-4; cdr3_length: 17; j_call: TRBJ1-5; cdr3_nt: TGTGCCAGCAGTTTGGGACAGGGGGCCTTTTTTGGTCAGCCCCAGCATTTT; cdr3_aa: CASSLGQGAFFGQPQHF
clone_size: -; d_call: TRBD2; v_call: TRBV7-2; cdr3_length: 13; j_call: TRBJ2-3; cdr3_nt: TGTGCCAGCAGCTTAGGTGGCGGGAGCGCGCAGTATTTT; cdr3_aa: CASSLGGGSAQYF
clone_size: few; d_call: -; v_call: TRBV7-9; cdr3_length: 13; j_call: TRBJ2-7; cdr3_nt: TGTGCCAGCAGCTTAGTTATCGCGCAGGAGCAGTACTTC; cdr3_aa: CASSLVIAQEQYF
clone_size: few; d_call: -; v_call: TRBV12-5; cdr3_length: 11; j_call: TRBJ1-2; cdr3_nt: TGTGCTAGTGGCCTTTACTATGGCTACACCTTC; cdr3_aa: CASGLYYGYTF
clone_size: many; d_call: TRBD1; v_call: TRBV24-1; cdr3_length: 14; j_call: TRBJ2-5; cdr3_nt: TGTGCCACTCGACAGGGGAACGTGCAAGAGACCCAGTACTTC; cdr3_aa: CATRQGNVQETQYF
clone_size: -; d_call: TRBD1; v_call: TRBV5-1; cdr3_length: 15; j_call: TRBJ2-7; cdr3_nt: TGCGCCAGCAGCCCGGGGGACAGGGAGAGGAACGAGCAGTACTTC; cdr3_aa: CASSPGDRERNEQYF
clone_size: -; d_call: -; v_call: TRBV9; cdr3_length: 13; j_call: TRBJ1-2; cdr3_nt: TGTGCCAGCAGCGACCTAGGGGAGGCAGGCTACACCTTC; cdr3_aa: CASSDLGEAGYTF
clone_size: few; d_call: -; v_call: TRBV29-1; cdr3_length: 12; j_call: TRBJ2-1; cdr3_nt: TGCAGCGTTGCCCTAGGGGGAAATGAGCAGTTCTTC; cdr3_aa: CSVALGGNEQFF
clone_size: many; d_call: TRBD2; v_call: TRBV20-1; cdr3_length: 16; j_call: TRBJ2-5; cdr3_nt: TGCAGTGCTACCCCGGGACTAGCGGGAAAGAGGGAGACCCAGTACTTC; cdr3_aa: CSATPGLAGKRETQYF
clone_size: few; d_call: -; v_call: TRBV20-1; cdr3_length: 15; j_call: TRBJ2-2; cdr3_nt: TGCAGTGCTAGAGATTCAGGGGAGATGATCGGGGAGCTGTTTTTT; cdr3_aa: CSARDSGEMIGELFF
clone_size: -; d_call: TRBD2; v_call: TRBV12-3/TRBV12-4; cdr3_length: 15; j_call: TRBJ2-1; cdr3_nt: TGTGCCAGCAGCCTTAGCGGGGGAGCCAAAAACATTCAGTTCTTC; cdr3_aa: CASSLSGGAKNIQFF
clone_size: -; d_call: -; v_call: TRBV14; cdr3_length: 11; j_call: TRBJ2-3; cdr3_nt: TGTGCCAGCATTTATCCAGATACGCAGTATTTT; cdr3_aa: CASIYPDTQYF
clone_size: -; d_call: -; v_call: TRBV7-9; cdr3_length: 12; j_call: TRBJ1-1; cdr3_nt: TGTGCCAGCGTCCTATCTGGCACTGAAGCTTTCTTT; cdr3_aa: CASVLSGTEAFF
clone_size: few; d_call: -; v_call: TRBV3-1; cdr3_length: 15; j_call: TRBJ2-4; cdr3_nt: TGTGCCAGCAGCCAGGCAGGGGGGGATCGGAACATTCAGTACTTC; cdr3_aa: CASSQAGGDRNIQYF
clone_size: -; d_call: TRBD2; v_call: TRBV15; cdr3_length: 14; j_call: TRBJ2-5; cdr3_nt: TGTGCCACCAGCAGAGAGGGCGGGGGAAAGACCCAGTACTTC; cdr3_aa: CATSREGGGKTQYF
clone_size: few; d_call: TRBD1; v_call: TRBV5-1; cdr3_length: 15; j_call: TRBJ2-1; cdr3_nt: TGCGCCAGCAGCTTCGCCAGAGGGGGCGGGAATGAGCAGTTCTTC; cdr3_aa: CASSFARGGGNEQFF
clone_size: few; d_call: TRBD2; v_call: TRBV4-3; cdr3_length: 14; j_call: TRBJ2-1; cdr3_nt: TGCGCCAGCAGCCAGCGGGAGGGCCAGGGTGAGCAGTTCTTC; cdr3_aa: CASSQREGQGEQFF
clone_size: -; d_call: -; v_call: TRBV7-2; cdr3_length: 16; j_call: TRBJ1-3; cdr3_nt: TGTGCCAGCAGCCCCGGGACGGGTACCTCTGGAAACACCATATATTTT; cdr3_aa: CASSPGTGTSGNTIYF